Below, 22 T cell receptor beta chains from the same sample are listed, as sequenced in a study of blood T cell repertoires in COVID-19. Sequencing used immunoSEQ multiplex PCR; TCRdb keeps in-frame clones, though not all of them. The sample carries approximately 150,000 clones, about 85% recorded once. The sample taken for sequencing was peripheral blood. All receptors come from a human donor with acute or convalescent COVID-19. The donor label of this sample is uncertain.

The gene calls are TRBV5-3 and TRBJ1-1, with D perhaps TRBD1 (5 bases). TRBV5-3 is an ORF, with its function uncertain. CDR3 size: 15 residues. The germline V and J ends were trimmed by 1 base and 1 base, with 11 bases remaining between them. In DNA form, the CDR3 reads TGTGCCAGAAGCTTGAAGGGACTCTGGAACACTGAAGCTTTCTTT. Amino acids: CARSLKGLWNTEAFF.

The V call is TRBV5-1, the J call TRBJ2-1; weak D call: TRBD2 (5 bases). The germline gives CDR1 SGHRS, CDR2 YFSETQ. V dropped 2 bases and J dropped 0 bases, with 9 bases sitting between them. The CDR3 extends over 15 amino acids. The CDR3 bases are TGCGCCAGCAGCTTAAGCGGAGACTCCTACAATGAGCAGTTCTTC. Protein product: CASSLSGDSYNEQFF.

The chain has TRBV10-3 and TRBJ2-7, with no clear D. CDR3 length equals 15 residues. Per the germline V gene, CDR1 is ENHRY and CDR2 is SYGVKD. V was shortened by 3 bases and J by 1 base, with 13 bases between the two germline ends. The CDR3 loop is CAISDGDKVSYEQYV. CDR3 coding DNA: TGTGCCATCAGTGATGGAGATAAAGTTTCCTACGAGCAGTACGTC.

This clone was observed a few times. The rearrangement uses TRBV19 and TRBJ2-7, with TRBD1 matching 10 bases. CDR1 LNHDA and CDR2 SQIVND come from the germline V gene (reference sequence). This CDR3 is built from 14 residues. V shed 9 bases and J 2 bases; nucleotides not matched to a gene: 7. CDR3 coding DNA: TGTGCCAGCGCCACCGGGACAGGGGCCTACGAGCAGTACTTC. Translation gives CASATGTGAYEQYF.

The chain employs TRBV2 and TRBJ1-4; D is ambiguous. CDR1 is SNHLY, CDR2 FYNNEI, per germline. This CDR3 contains 13 residues. Trimming removed 8 bases from V and 8 bases from J, with 15 bases in between. The CDR3 is CASVRSFVEKLFF. In nucleotides, the CDR3 is TGTGCCAGCGTCAGGTCCTTTGTGGAAAAACTGTTTTTT. The whole variable domain, remainder taken from reference TRBV2 and TRBJ1-4, is EPEVTQTPSHQVTQMGQEVILRCVPISNHLYFYWYRQILGQKVEFLVSFYNNEISEKSEIFDDQFSVERPDGSNFTLKIRSTKLEDSAMYFCASVRSFVEKLFFGSGTQLSVL.

This chain uses TRBV6-5 with TRBJ2-2; 9 bases are a match to TRBD2. Germline assignment: CDR1 MNHEY and CDR2 SVGAGI. The V segment lost 4 bases and the J segment 6 bases; nucleotides outside the gene matches: 9. The CDR3 sequence is 16 residues long. The CDR3 reads CASSSRGSGRSGELFF. Here the CDR3 DNA reads TGTGCCAGCAGTTCCCGCGGGAGCGGGAGGTCCGGGGAGCTGTTTTTT.

The chain is built from TRBV5-1 and TRBJ1-2, with TRBD1 as a possible D gene (5 bases). Trimming took 0 bases from V and 7 from J, leaving 13 bases between them. The CDR3 loop spans 14 amino acids. The germline V gene has CDR1 SGHRS and CDR2 YFSETQ. The CDR3 protein is CASSLDGGKAGYTF. The DNA for the CDR3 is TGCGCCAGCAGCTTGGATGGGGGGAAGGCTGGCTACACCTTC.

The gene calls are TRBV28 and TRBJ2-5; 12 bases map to TRBD2. This CDR3 is 16 amino acids long. V gave up 3 bases and J gave up 2 bases; unmatched junction bases: 4. CDR1 and CDR2 from the germline V gene are MDHEN and SYDVKM. Here the CDR3 reads CASSFWTSGAQETQYF. DNA of the CDR3: TGTGCCAGCAGTTTCTGGACTAGCGGGGCTCAAGAGACCCAGTACTTC.

The chain carries TRBV15 and TRBJ1-2, with TRBD1 identical over 7 bases. The CDR3 length is 13 residues. Germline V gene lookup returns CDR1 LNHNV and CDR2 YYDKDF (reference sequence). V was pared by 3 bases and J by 4 bases, with 2 bases of the junction left unmatched. The CDR3 DNA is TGTGCCACCAGCAGCGACAGGGTCTATGGCTACACCTTC. Residues: CATSSDRVYGYTF.

J is TRBJ1-1 and V is TRBV9; D unclear. Trimming removed 0 bases at V and 3 bases at J, with 9 bases between. The germline gives CDR1 SGDLS, CDR2 YYNGEE. This CDR3 region has 14 residues. CDR3 bases: TGTGCCAGCAGCGTAGATGGCCGGGACACTGAAGCTTTCTTT. This translates into CASSVDGRDTEAFF.

The chain links TRBV9 to TRBJ1-4, with 8 bases fitting TRBD1. From germline, CDR1 is SGDLS and CDR2 YYNGEE. CDR3 length: 14 amino acids. V was clipped by 3 bases and J by 7 bases; unmatched bases: 5. CDR3: CASSGQGAPEKLFF. The CDR3 bases are TGTGCCAGCAGCGGCCAGGGGGCACCTGAAAAACTGTTTTTT. Drawing the rest from reference TRBV9 and TRBJ1-4, the complete variable domain is DSGVTQTPKHLITATGQRVTLRCSPRSGDLSVYWYQQSLDQGLQFLIQYYNGEERAKGNILERFSAQQFPDLHSELNLSSLELGDSALYFCASSGQGAPEKLFFGSGTQLSVL.

The V call is TRBV7-9, the J call TRBJ2-5, with D possibly TRBD2 on 5 matching bases. The V gene's germline CDR1 is SEHNR and CDR2 FQNEAQ (reference sequence). V was clipped by 3 bases and J by 5 bases, with 16 bases between them. The CDR3 is 15 residues long. In DNA, the CDR3 is TGTGCCAGCAGCTTCCACCAACTAGTATCTGAGACCCAGTACTTC. Protein sequence: CASSFHQLVSETQYF.

V and J are TRBV6-5 and TRBJ2-3; D may be TRBD2 (5 bases). This CDR3 has 15 amino acids. The germline V and J ends were trimmed by 5 bases and 7 bases, with 19 bases remaining between them. CDR1 is MNHEY and CDR2 is SVGAGI in the germline V gene. In DNA, the CDR3 is TGTGCCAGCAGTACCGGGAACAGTTTCGAGAATACGCAGTATTTT. Its protein product is CASSTGNSFENTQYF.

V usage is TRBV5-1 and J usage is TRBJ2-7; no clear D. Trimming left V 2 bases short and J 3 bases short, with 6 bases between. Looked up from germline, CDR1 is SGHRS and CDR2 is YFSETQ. CDR3 size: 12 residues. CDR3 protein: CASSFNFYEQYF. CDR3 coding DNA: TGCGCCAGCAGCTTCAATTTCTACGAGCAGTACTTC.

The CDR3 DNA is TGTGCCAGCAGCTTGGCAGGGGCTAGCGGGAGTAATGAGCAGTTCTTC. Its protein product is CASSLAGASGSNEQFF. V usage is TRBV5-4 and J usage is TRBJ2-1, with 10 positions matching TRBD2. Trimming at V came to 0 bases and at J to 7 bases, leaving 7 bases not matched to a gene. The CDR3 sequence is 16 residues long. CDR1 and CDR2 (germline): SGHNT, YYREEE (reference sequence).

The rearrangement uses TRBV30 and TRBJ2-1; TRBD2 is a possible D gene (6 bases). Trimming removed 5 bases at V and 5 bases at J, with 13 bases between. The germline CDR1 and CDR2 sequences are GTSNPN and SVGIG (reference sequence). CDR3 length: 13 residues. CDR3 coding DNA: TGTGCCTGGTCACGGGGGACGGACAATGAGCAGTTCTTC. Translated: CAWSRGTDNEQFF.

This sequence joins TRBV19 and TRBJ1-6; D possibly corresponds to TRBD1 (6 bases). Trimming took off 3 bases at V and 8 bases at J, with 11 bases between the two ends. The germline gives CDR1 LNHDA, CDR2 SQIVND (reference sequence). The CDR3 contains 14 residues. CDR3 protein: CASSITDRDSPLHF. In nucleotides, the CDR3 is TGTGCCAGTAGTATTACGGACAGAGATTCACCCCTCCACTTT.

The J gene is TRBJ1-6, the V gene TRBV16, with a possible D match to TRBD1 (6 bases). CDR3 length: 15 residues. V was trimmed by 0 bases and J by 7 bases, leaving 10 bases between them. The germline gives CDR1 KGHSY, CDR2 FQNENV. As DNA, the CDR3 is TGTGCCAGCAGCCAATCAGGGGGTTTGAATTCACCCCTCCACTTT. Amino acid sequence: CASSQSGGLNSPLHF.

The chain combines TRBV20-1 with TRBJ1-5; D is unresolved. The CDR3 is made up of 15 amino acids. Germline lookup yields CDR1 DFQATT and CDR2 SNEGSKA (reference sequence). The V end was cut by 3 bases, the J end by 7 bases, with 19 bases between. The CDR3 nucleotides are TGCAGTGCTAGTTTAATTGACCAGGCGGGGCAGCCCCAGCATTTT. This gives the protein CSASLIDQAGQPQHF.

This chain joins TRBV7-9 and TRBJ1-2, with a possible D match to TRBD1 (6 bases). The V gene lost 1 base and the J gene lost 8 bases, with 11 bases spanning the gap. CDR1 is SEHNR and CDR2 is FQNEAQ in the germline V gene (reference sequence). The CDR3 has 13 residues. CDR3 region: CASSLEQGGGYTF. CDR3 nucleotide sequence: TGTGCCAGCAGCTTAGAACAGGGTGGCGGCTACACCTTC.

This sequence joins TRBV5-1 and TRBJ2-1, with 9 bases identical to TRBD1. Germline V gene sequence: CDR1 SGHRS, CDR2 YFSETQ. V shed 4 bases and J 4 bases; nucleotides not matched to a gene: 21. The CDR3 runs 20 residues. CDR3 in amino acids: CASSPGSRQGGPLYYNEQFF. The CDR3 DNA sequence: TGCGCCAGCAGCCCCGGGTCTCGACAGGGGGGCCCTTTATATTACAATGAGCAGTTCTTC. Full variable domain (remainder filled in from reference TRBV5-1 and TRBJ2-1): KAGVTQTPRYLIKTRGQQVTLSCSPISGHRSVSWYQQTPGQGLQFLFEYFSETQRNKGNFPGRFSGRQFSNSRSEMNVSTLELGDSALYLCASSPGSRQGGPLYYNEQFFGPGTRLTVL.

In DNA form, the CDR3 reads TGCGCCAGCAGCCAGGCCGGTGGAACAGGGGGTTCACCCCTCCACTTT. It translates to CASSQAGGTGGSPLHF. V and J are TRBV4-3 and TRBJ1-6; 8 bases fit TRBD1. CDR1 is LGHNA and CDR2 is YSLEER in the germline V gene. The V gene end was trimmed by 3 bases and the J gene end by 9 bases; junction bases not matched to a gene: 10. CDR3 length: 16 amino acids.